Shown below are 24 T cell receptor beta chains from a single sample sequenced in a study of T cell responses to AZD1222 COVID-19 vaccine (dated by TCRdb to 2020 to 2023). The library came from the immunoSEQ multiplex PCR assay. Drawn from immuneACCESS, this table holds only the in-frame rearrangements with V and J called that TCRdb kept. Clones are partly lost; checked studies trace under half to an unresolved V gene and leave the rest unexplained. In this sample the table shows roughly 150,000 clones, over 90% of which occur a single time. The ten biggest clones cover less than 6.5% of the sample. Reading the label with the study, this specimen's time point is: baseline before first vaccination. Here the sequenced sample was peripheral blood, taken on day 0 of AZD1222 vaccination. The receptors were sampled from an adult in good health.

The chain carries TRBV19 and TRBJ2-7; the match to TRBD1 covers 12 bases. This CDR3 contains 14 residues. Germline lookup yields CDR1 LNHDA and CDR2 SQIVND (reference sequence). Losses at the gene ends were 8 bases for V and 7 bases for J; bases not matched to a gene: 9. For the CDR3, the DNA is TGTGCCAGTGCGGGGACAGGGGGCGCGGGGGAGCAGTACTTC. Its protein is CASAGTGGAGEQYF.

The chain couples TRBV6-5 to TRBJ1-6; D is uncertain. V gave up 6 bases and J gave up 6 bases, with 9 bases separating them. The CDR3 contains 13 residues. The germline gives CDR1 MNHEY, CDR2 SVGAGI. The CDR3 bases are TGTGCCAGCAGGCGGGCCGTTAATTCACCCCTCCACTTT. Its translation is CASRRAVNSPLHF.

The chain combines TRBV7-2 with TRBJ2-1; 9 bases agree with TRBD2. Germline lookup yields CDR1 SGHTA and CDR2 FQGNSA. This CDR3 spans 15 amino acids. V lost 1 base and J lost 9; bases outside the gene matches: 7. The CDR3: CASSLGISGSVEQFF. The DNA of the CDR3 is TGTGCCAGCAGCTTAGGAATTAGCGGGAGCGTTGAGCAGTTCTTC.

The CDR3 coding sequence is TGTGCCACCAGCAGAGGGGGGAACCAAGAGACCCAGTACTTC. Translating gives CATSRGGNQETQYF. The chain is built from TRBV15 and TRBJ2-5; possibly TRBD1 or TRBD2 for D (5 bases each). The V end lost 1 base, the J end lost 0 bases, and 6 bases lay between the germline ends. The CDR3 has 14 residues. Germline CDR1 LNHNV, CDR2 YYDKDF (reference sequence).

The V call is TRBV25-1, the J call TRBJ1-1; no clear D. Between the trimmed V and J ends, which lost 4 bases and 4 bases, there was a span of 25 bases. Germline V CDR1 and CDR2: MGHDK, SYGVNS. The length of the CDR3 is 18 residues. The CDR3 loop is CASSATRERDWEGTEAFF. CDR3 sequence (DNA): TGTGCCAGCAGTGCCACCCGAGAGAGGGATTGGGAGGGCACTGAAGCTTTCTTT.

This chain joins TRBV28 and TRBJ2-4; 7 bases match TRBD1. Per germline, CDR1 MDHEN and CDR2 SYDVKM. The V and J ends lost 0 bases and 2 bases, in that order; junction bases with no gene match: 7. The CDR3 loop spans 17 amino acids. CDR3 nucleotide sequence: TGTGCCAGCAGTTTATGGGGCCAGGGGGATTCCAAAAACATTCAGTACTTC. It encodes CASSLWGQGDSKNIQYF.

V usage is TRBV5-1 and J usage is TRBJ1-4, with D unresolved. The ends were cut back, 1 base at V and 0 bases at J, with 7 bases in the middle. Germline CDR1 SGHRS, CDR2 YFSETQ. This CDR3 has 15 amino acids. This CDR3 is CASSLSPATNEKLFF. CDR3 nucleotides: TGCGCCAGCAGCTTGAGCCCCGCAACTAATGAAAAACTGTTTTTT.

V and J are TRBV24-1 and TRBJ2-3; D ambiguous. CDR3 length: 13 amino acids. V was cut by 3 bases and J by 3 bases, with 6 bases left in between. Germline lookup yields CDR1 KGHDR and CDR2 SFDVKD. CDR3 region: CATSDQRTDTQYF. DNA of the CDR3: TGTGCCACCAGTGATCAGAGGACAGATACGCAGTATTTT.

The chain uses TRBV20-1 and TRBJ2-7, with D possibly matching TRBD2 (5 bases). The CDR3 runs 11 residues. Germline-derived CDR1 and CDR2 are DFQATT and SNEGSKA (reference sequence). Deletions cut 1 base from V and 4 bases from J, with 5 bases between. CDR3 nucleotide sequence: TGCAGTGCTAGAGGGAGGTACGAGCAGTACTTC. It encodes CSARGRYEQYF.

V gene TRBV7-2 combines with J gene TRBJ2-1, with 7 bases matching TRBD2. Germline loops: CDR1 SGHTA, CDR2 FQGNSA. The CDR3 totals 15 residues. Trimming at V came to 2 bases and at J to 5 bases, leaving 6 bases not matched to a gene. The CDR3 is CASSLSLAEHNEQFF. The CDR3 region has the DNA TGTGCCAGCAGCTTATCTCTAGCGGAACACAATGAGCAGTTCTTC.

The chain couples TRBV28 to TRBJ1-5; 8 nucleotides align to TRBD1. V lost 7 bases and J lost 7; bases outside the gene matches: 6. CDR1 and CDR2 (germline): MDHEN, SYDVKM. The CDR3 sequence is 13 residues long. CDR3 loop: CASNVNRGQPQHF. The CDR3 DNA sequence: TGTGCCAGCAACGTGAACAGGGGGCAGCCCCAGCATTTT.

J is TRBJ1-1 and V is TRBV7-2; D is possibly TRBD1 (5 bases). The CDR3 is 15 amino acids. CDR1 SGHTA and CDR2 FQGNSA come from the germline V gene. With 1 base removed from V and 6 bases from J, the gap between germline ends came to 15 bases. The CDR3: CASSLVGQGAAEAFF. The CDR3 bases are TGTGCCAGCAGCTTAGTGGGGCAGGGAGCGGCTGAAGCTTTCTTT.

The gene calls are TRBV2 and TRBJ1-2; maybe TRBD1 (5 bases). CDR1 is SNHLY, CDR2 FYNNEI, per germline. Trimming shortened V by 4 bases and J by 10 bases, and 16 bases separated the two germline ends. CDR3 size: 13 residues. The CDR3 nucleotides are TGTGCCAGCAGTGTAGGGGCAGGGAGAGACTACACCTTC. This gives the protein CASSVGAGRDYTF.

This clone was recorded once. J is TRBJ1-4 and V is TRBV3-1 (or the pseudogene TRBV3-2); 7 bases fit TRBD1. The CDR3 extends over 15 amino acids. Germline V lookup: CDR1 LGHDT, CDR2 YNNKEL (reference sequence). J was trimmed by 4 bases and V by 4 bases; bases with no gene match: 6. CDR3 residues: CASSRSRGGNEKLFF. The CDR3 region has the DNA TGTGCCAGCAGCCGTTCCAGGGGGGGTAATGAAAAACTGTTTTTT.

This chain connects TRBV12-3 or TRBV12-4 to TRBJ2-5; D unclear. The V end lost 3 bases, the J end lost 5 bases, and 10 bases lay between the germline ends. The CDR3 runs to 13 residues. CDR3: CASSFTPGETQYF. The CDR3 region has the DNA TGTGCCAGCAGTTTTACCCCTGGGGAGACCCAGTACTTC.

This chain connects TRBV19 to TRBJ2-7; tentatively, D is TRBD1 (6 bases). The germline gives CDR1 LNHDA, CDR2 SQIVND (reference sequence). The CDR3 covers 14 residues. V was shortened by 5 bases and J by 6 bases, with 17 bases between the two germline ends. The DNA for the CDR3 is TGTGCCAGTAGTTTAACGTGGGGGCCGGGCGAGCAGTACTTC. Its protein product is CASSLTWGPGEQYF. Combining the CDR3 with reference TRBV19 and TRBJ2-7 gives the whole variable domain DGGITQSPKYLFRKEGQNVTLSCEQNLNHDAMYWYRQDPGQGLRLIYYSQIVNDFQKGDIAEGYSVSREKKESFPLTVTSAQKNPTAFYLCASSLTWGPGEQYFGPGTRLTVT.

This chain joins TRBV29-1 and TRBJ2-3, with 10 bases lining up with TRBD1. CDR1 and CDR2 from the germline V gene are SQVTM and ANQGSEA. The V segment lost 7 bases and the J segment 3 bases; nucleotides outside the gene matches: 19. The length of the CDR3 is 18 residues. CDR3 loop: CSGPSGQGKGLETDTQYF. The CDR3, as DNA: TGCAGCGGACCATCGGGACAGGGGAAGGGACTAGAAACAGATACGCAGTATTTT.

The V gene is TRBV30, the J gene TRBJ1-5; no reliable D call. This CDR3 is 13 amino acids long. Germline V lookup: CDR1 GTSNPN, CDR2 SVGIG (reference sequence). The V end was cut by 3 bases, the J end by 7 bases, with 13 bases between. CDR3: CAWSHEGNQPQHF. Here the CDR3 DNA reads TGTGCCTGGAGCCATGAAGGTAACCAGCCCCAGCATTTT. Full variable domain (remainder filled in from reference TRBV30 and TRBJ1-5): SQTIHQWPATLVQPVGSPLSLECTVEGTSNPNLYWYRQAAGRGLQLLFYSVGIGQISSEVPQNLSASRPQDRQFILSSKKLLLSDSGFYLCAWSHEGNQPQHFGDGTRLSIL.

The CDR3 coding sequence is TGTGCCAGCAGTGGAGGCGGGGGACAACATAGCAATCAGCCCCAGCATTTT. Its protein is CASSGGGGQHSNQPQHF. The chain has TRBV2 and TRBJ1-5, with a weak D call TRBD1 (6 bases). This CDR3 is built from 17 residues. CDR1 and CDR2 from the germline V gene are SNHLY and FYNNEI. Trimming stripped 4 bases from V and 0 bases from J, with 16 bases between.

The rearrangement joins TRBV21-1 to TRBJ1-5; the table's TRBD1 call for D was not verified on the DNA. TRBV21-1 constitutes a pseudogene. The CDR3 length is 14 residues. The CDR3 DNA sequence: TGTGCCAGCAGCACTCCCCAGGGATCGCAGCCCCAGCATTTT. This gives the protein CASSTPQGSQPQHF.

The rearrangement uses TRBV10-1 and TRBJ1-4, with D possibly being TRBD1 (6 bases). The V gene's germline CDR1 is WNHNN and CDR2 SYGVQD (reference sequence). CDR3 length: 17 amino acids. Trimming left V 1 base short and J 1 base short, with 13 bases between. The DNA for the CDR3 is TGCGCCAGCAGTGAGTGTGCAGGACAGCTAACTAATGAAAAACTGTTTTTT. It yields the protein CASSECAGQLTNEKLFF.

This chain connects TRBV30 to TRBJ2-2; D ambiguous. Germline CDR1 reads GTSNPN; CDR2 reads SVGIG (reference sequence). This CDR3 region has 13 residues. Trimming shortened V by 2 bases and J by 6 bases, and 10 bases separated the two germline ends. The CDR3 nucleotides read TGTGCCTGGAGTCCTTTCCTCGCCGGGGAGCTGTTTTTT. It translates to CAWSPFLAGELFF.

The chain links TRBV7-8 to TRBJ1-1; D ambiguous. The CDR3 has 14 residues. The ends were cut back, 5 bases at V and 2 bases at J, with 12 bases in the middle. Germline-derived CDR1 and CDR2 are SGHVS and FQNEAQ. The DNA for the CDR3 is TGTGCCAGCAGCGCCCTAGGGTATAACACTGAAGCTTTCTTT. This sequence encodes CASSALGYNTEAFF. Filled out from reference TRBV7-8 and TRBJ1-1, the complete variable domain reads GAGVSQSPRYKVAKRGQDVALRCDPISGHVSLFWYQQALGQGPEFLTYFQNEAQLDKSGLPSDRFFAERPEGSVSTLKIQRTQQEDSAVYLCASSALGYNTEAFFGQGTRLTVV.

The J gene is TRBJ2-3, the V gene TRBV10-1; TRBD2 matches 14 bases. Germline trimming cut 5 bases from V and 4 bases from J; bases unmatched to any gene: 2. The CDR3 consists of 15 residues. The germline V gene has CDR1 WNHNN and CDR2 SYGVQD (reference sequence). CDR3 coding DNA: TGCGCCAGCAGTCCGGGACTAGCGGGAGCAGATACGCAGTATTTT. This encodes CASSPGLAGADTQYF.